Sequencing of this TCR beta chain was carried out in a study of OX40 agonist ivuxolimab in advanced cancers. Study context: Patients received ivuxolimab, an intravenous treatment, every 2 weeks at 0.01 to 10 mg/kg.

Generated by immunoSEQ multiplex PCR, the TCRdb table keeps only in-frame clones and is missing some. In the table there are 70,000 to 85,000 clones, about 90% of which are singletons. V was cut by 6 bases and J by 4 bases, with 13 bases left in between. This CDR3 is built from 15 residues. CDR1 is MDHEN, CDR2 SYDVKM, per germline. V usage is TRBV28 and J usage is TRBJ2-6; D perhaps matches TRBD1 (6 bases). This TCR came from an adult with an advanced solid tumor such as melanoma, head and neck, liver or kidney cancer. Sample: CD4+ or CD8+ T cells sorted from blood, taken in a trial of the OX40 agonist ivuxolimab. The DNA of the CDR3 is TGTGCCAGCAGCCCCACAGGGTACGGGGCCAACGTCCTGACTTTC. This translates into CASSPTGYGANVLTF.